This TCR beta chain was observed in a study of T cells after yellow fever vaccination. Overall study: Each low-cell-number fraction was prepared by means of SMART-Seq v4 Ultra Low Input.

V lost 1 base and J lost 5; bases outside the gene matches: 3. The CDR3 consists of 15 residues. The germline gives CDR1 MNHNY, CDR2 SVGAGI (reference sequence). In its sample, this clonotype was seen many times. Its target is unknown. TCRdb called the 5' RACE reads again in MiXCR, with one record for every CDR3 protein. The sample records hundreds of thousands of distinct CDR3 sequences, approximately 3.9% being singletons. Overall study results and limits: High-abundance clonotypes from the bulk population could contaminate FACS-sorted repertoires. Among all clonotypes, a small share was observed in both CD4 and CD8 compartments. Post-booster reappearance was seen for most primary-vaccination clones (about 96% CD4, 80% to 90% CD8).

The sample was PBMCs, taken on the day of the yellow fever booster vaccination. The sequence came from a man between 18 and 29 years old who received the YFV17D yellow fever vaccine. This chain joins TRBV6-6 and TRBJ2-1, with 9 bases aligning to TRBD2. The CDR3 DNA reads TGTGCCAGCAGTTACTATGCGGGGGGGGACAATGAGCAGTTCTTC. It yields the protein CASSYYAGGDNEQFF.